One and the same sample provided the 30 T cell receptor beta chains below, sequenced in a study of blood T cell repertoires in COVID-19. The repertoire was sequenced with immunoSEQ multiplex PCR; TCRdb's copy has only in-frame clones and lacks some. The data hold 95,000 to 150,000 clones, with 80% to 90% observed a single time. The sequenced material came from peripheral blood. The receptors shown here come from a man in his 70s with active or convalescent COVID-19.

This chain uses TRBV18 with TRBJ2-5; D unresolved. V was clipped by 2 bases and J by 5 bases, with 6 bases between them. The CDR3 length is 12 residues. CDR1 is KGHSH and CDR2 is LQKENI in the germline V gene. The CDR3 DNA reads as TGTGCCAGCTCACCATATTCGGAGACCCAGTACTTC. Translated: CASSPYSETQYF.

The chain combines TRBV4-2 with TRBJ1-2; possible D gene TRBD1, 6 bases. The CDR3 contains 16 residues. Germline values: CDR1 LGHNA, CDR2 YNFKEQ. V was trimmed by 4 bases and J by 3 bases, leaving 18 bases between them. The CDR3, as DNA: TGTGCCAGCAGCCCAGGGGAGGGGAGGATGGACTATGGCTACACCTTC. Its translation: CASSPGEGRMDYGYTF.

V and J are TRBV30 and TRBJ2-7, with 8 bases that match TRBD1. The junction had 5 bases not matched to a gene; V was cut back by 1 base and J by 0 bases. Per the germline V gene, CDR1 is GTSNPN and CDR2 is SVGIG (reference sequence). CDR3 length: 15 residues. CDR3 sequence (DNA): TGTGCCTGGAGTGAGACAGGGGCAAGCTCCTACGAGCAGTACTTC. Its translation: CAWSETGASSYEQYF.

The chain joins TRBV11-2 to TRBJ2-7, with TRBD1 matching 8 bases. J lost 1 base, V lost 6 bases, and 11 bases had no gene match. The CDR3 runs 16 residues. CDR1 SGHAT and CDR2 FQNNGV come from the germline V gene. The CDR3, as DNA: TGTGCCAGCAGACCCTCTACAGGGGGGTTTTCCTACGAGCAGTACTTC. It is translated as CASRPSTGGFSYEQYF. Full variable domain (rest looked up from reference TRBV11-2 and TRBJ2-7): EAGVAQSPRYKIIEKRQSVAFWCNPISGHATLYWYQQILGQGPKLLIQFQNNGVVDDSQLPKDRFSAERLKGVDSTLKIQPAKLEDSAVYLCASRPSTGGFSYEQYFGPGTRLTVT.

V usage is TRBV30 and J usage is TRBJ1-5; 11 bases fit TRBD1. Germline lookup yields CDR1 GTSNPN and CDR2 SVGIG (reference sequence). The CDR3 loop spans 15 amino acids. Trimming took 1 base from V and 7 from J; bases not matched to a gene: 6. The CDR3 loop reads CAWSGRTGGVQPQHF. The CDR3, as DNA: TGTGCCTGGAGTGGGAGGACAGGGGGCGTGCAGCCCCAGCATTTT.

The rearrangement uses TRBV28 and TRBJ2-2, with D perhaps matching TRBD1 (5 bases). V dropped 5 bases and J dropped 0 bases, with 13 bases sitting between them. The CDR3 loop spans 16 amino acids. Germline V gene sequence: CDR1 MDHEN, CDR2 SYDVKM. The CDR3 DNA is TGTGCCAGCAGTAGCGCAGGACACTCGAACACCGGGGAGCTGTTTTTT. It translates to CASSSAGHSNTGELFF.

This clone was recorded only once. V is TRBV19 and J is TRBJ1-5, with D possibly being TRBD1 (6 bases). The CDR3 runs to 15 residues. V was clipped by 7 bases and J by 6 bases, with 19 bases between them. The V gene's germline CDR1 is LNHDA and CDR2 SQIVND (reference sequence). The chain's CDR3 is CASKSGVFLVQPQHF. The CDR3 coding sequence is TGTGCCAGTAAGTCAGGGGTTTTCTTGGTTCAGCCCCAGCATTTT.

This CDR3 is CASSFRDRDSTGYTF. DNA for the CDR3: TGTGCCAGCAGTTTCCGGGACAGGGACTCGACTGGCTACACCTTC. The gene calls are TRBV28 and TRBJ1-2; 9 bases align to TRBD1. Losses at the gene ends were 3 bases for V and 7 bases for J; bases not matched to a gene: 9. Per the germline V gene, CDR1 is MDHEN and CDR2 is SYDVKM. The CDR3 length is 15 residues.

V and J are TRBV28 and TRBJ2-7; the match to TRBD2 covers 10 bases. The CDR3 totals 17 residues. V was clipped by 5 bases and J by 3 bases; unmatched bases: 13. Per the germline V gene, CDR1 is MDHEN and CDR2 is SYDVKM. CDR3 amino acids: CASSLTLAGDLFYEQYF. DNA for the CDR3: TGTGCCAGCAGTCTAACTCTAGCGGGAGACCTTTTCTACGAGCAGTACTTC.

The chain combines TRBV27 with TRBJ1-5; 11 nucleotides align to TRBD1. CDR3 size: 15 residues. V was pared by 5 bases and J by 6 bases, with 6 bases of the junction left unmatched. CDR1 and CDR2 (germline): MNHEY, SMNVEV (reference sequence). CDR3 residues: CASSLGQGAVQPQHF. CDR3 nucleotides: TGTGCCAGCAGTCTCGGACAGGGGGCCGTTCAGCCCCAGCATTTT.

The V and J genes are TRBV9 and TRBJ1-4; tentative D call: TRBD1 (5 bases). The CDR3 has 15 residues. Germline loops: CDR1 SGDLS, CDR2 YYNGEE. The V gene lost 2 bases and the J gene lost 7 bases, with 15 bases spanning the gap. CDR3 DNA: TGTGCCAGCAGCGTTTTGGAGGGGATTGGTGAAAAACTGTTTTTT. This encodes CASSVLEGIGEKLFF.

The chain carries TRBV27 and TRBJ2-6; tentative D call: TRBD1 (6 bases). V lost 8 bases, J lost 0 bases, and 17 bases lay in between. Germline V CDR1 and CDR2: MNHEY, SMNVEV (reference sequence). This CDR3 comprises 17 residues. The CDR3 coding sequence is TGTGCCAGCTCTACCGGCGACAGGAGCTCTGGGGCCAACGTCCTGACTTTC. Its translation is CASSTGDRSSGANVLTF.

This chain links TRBV18 with TRBJ2-1; 8 bases are shared with TRBD2. Per germline, CDR1 KGHSH and CDR2 LQKENI. There are 16 residues in the CDR3. With V trimmed by 3 bases and J by 8 bases, 12 bases remained unmatched. The CDR3 loop reads CASSPQGPAGVHEQFF. The CDR3 nucleotides are TGTGCCAGCTCACCCCAGGGGCCAGCGGGAGTGCATGAGCAGTTCTTC.

The J gene is TRBJ2-3, the V gene TRBV28, with TRBD2 matching over 7 bases. This CDR3 has 17 amino acids. The germline V gene encodes CDR1 MDHEN and CDR2 SYDVKM. V was clipped by 3 bases and J by 3 bases; unmatched bases: 12. In nucleotides, the CDR3 is TGTGCCAGCAGTTTCCTTCCGGGCCCCGGGAGGACAGATACGCAGTATTTT. It encodes CASSFLPGPGRTDTQYF.

A note on this clone: At the DNA level, this CDR3 is encoded by other sequences in the same sample as well. V gene TRBV11-1 combines with J gene TRBJ2-1; 8 nucleotides agree with TRBD2. After removal of 5 bases from V and 5 bases from J, the junction contained 11 bases not matched to a gene. This CDR3 region has 16 residues. The germline V gene has CDR1 SGHAT and CDR2 FQDESV (reference sequence). The CDR3, as DNA: TGTGCCAGCAGCCCTAGGGCGGGAGGCCTAGACAATGAGCAGTTCTTC. It specifies CASSPRAGGLDNEQFF.

This sequence joins TRBV19 and TRBJ2-1; 8 bases are shared with TRBD1. V lost 6 bases, J lost 0 bases, and 7 bases stayed unmatched. Germline V gene data show CDR1 as LNHDA and CDR2 as SQIVND (reference sequence). This CDR3 is 16 amino acids long. In DNA, the CDR3 is TGTGCCAGTAGACTGACCGGACAGGGCTCCTACAATGAGCAGTTCTTC. It specifies CASRLTGQGSYNEQFF.

The V and J genes are TRBV19 and TRBJ1-4; D not resolved. Germline V gene data show CDR1 as LNHDA and CDR2 as SQIVND (reference sequence). This CDR3 region has 17 residues. Between the trimmed V and J ends, which lost 5 bases and 13 bases, there was a span of 29 bases. The CDR3 protein is CASSPRSMVLEPEGLFF. CDR3 bases: TGTGCCAGTAGTCCGCGCTCGATGGTTCTGGAACCCGAGGGACTGTTTTTT.

Only one count was recorded for this clone. The CDR3 protein is CASSPIRGIGTEAFF. CDR3 nucleotides: TGTGCCAGCAGCCCAATTAGGGGGATTGGCACTGAAGCTTTCTTT. The chain is built from TRBV5-6 and TRBJ1-1; D may be TRBD1 (6 bases). The CDR3 is made up of 15 amino acids. V was pared by 4 bases and J by 4 bases, with 17 bases between. CDR1 and CDR2 from the germline V gene are SGHDT and YYEEEE.

The chain combines TRBV23-1 with TRBJ1-1; tentatively, D is TRBD1 (5 bases). TRBV23-1 is an open reading frame whose function is uncertain. The V and J ends lost 11 bases and 0 bases respectively, with 19 bases between them. The CDR3 sequence is 15 residues long. The CDR3 DNA reads as TGCGCCCCCCACCCCCAGGGCATCATGAACACTGAAGCTTTCTTT. Protein sequence: CAPHPQGIMNTEAFF.

This clone was seen more than once but under ten times. This sequence joins TRBV11-2 and TRBJ2-3; 12 bases align to TRBD2. Germline assignment: CDR1 SGHAT and CDR2 FQNNGV. V lost 2 bases and J lost 4; bases outside the gene matches: 13. The CDR3 is 19 amino acids. The CDR3 DNA sequence: TGTGCCAGCAGCTTAAGAGCGACTAGCGGGAGAAGGGTAGCAGATACGCAGTATTTT. Protein sequence: CASSLRATSGRRVADTQYF. The variable domain in full, completed from reference TRBV11-2 and TRBJ2-3, reads EAGVAQSPRYKIIEKRQSVAFWCNPISGHATLYWYQQILGQGPKLLIQFQNNGVVDDSQLPKDRFSAERLKGVDSTLKIQPAKLEDSAVYLCASSLRATSGRRVADTQYFGPGTRLTVL.

The rearrangement joins TRBV11-3 to TRBJ1-1; perhaps TRBD1 as D (5 bases). From germline, CDR1 is SGHNT and CDR2 YENEEA. Deletions cut 1 base from V and 6 bases from J, with 9 bases between. This CDR3 is built from 13 residues. The CDR3 sequence: CASSLGGGAEAFF. CDR3 nucleotides: TGTGCCAGCAGCTTAGGCGGAGGGGCTGAAGCTTTCTTT.

The chain couples TRBV7-2 to TRBJ1-2; D gene unclear. The length of the CDR3 is 16 residues. Between the trimmed V and J ends, which lost 5 bases and 0 bases, there was a span of 16 bases. In germline, CDR1 is SGHTA, CDR2 FQGNSA. The chain's CDR3 is CASSLNGFGSNYGYTF. DNA of the CDR3: TGTGCCAGCAGCCTCAACGGTTTCGGTTCTAACTATGGCTACACCTTC.

Regarding this clone: Compared with germline, one end of the junction differs, possibly owing to a read error. The CDR3 nucleotides read TGTGCTAGCAGCTTATACAGCCAAGAGACCCAGTACTTC. It specifies CASSLYSQETQYF. The rearrangement uses TRBV7-7 and TRBJ2-5; no reliable D call. The V gene's germline CDR1 is SSHAT and CDR2 FNYEAQ (reference sequence). The CDR3 runs 13 residues.

The J gene is TRBJ2-3, the V gene TRBV2, with 10 bases identical to TRBD2. J lost 0 bases, V lost 7 bases, and 13 bases had no gene match. CDR1 is SNHLY, CDR2 FYNNEI, per germline. CDR3 size: 18 residues. CDR3 coding DNA: TGTGCCAGCATCCAGGGGGCTAGCGGGAGCCCTAGCACAGATACGCAGTATTTT. Translated: CASIQGASGSPSTDTQYF. The entire variable domain, with the rest obtained from reference TRBV2 and TRBJ2-3, is as follows: EPEVTQTPSHQVTQMGQEVILRCVPISNHLYFYWYRQILGQKVEFLVSFYNNEISEKSEIFDDQFSVERPDGSNFTLKIRSTKLEDSAMYFCASIQGASGSPSTDTQYFGPGTRLTVL.

This clone was recorded only once. V and J are TRBV6-6 and TRBJ2-7, with TRBD1 matching over 10 bases. This CDR3 spans 15 amino acids. The V gene's germline CDR1 is MNHNY and CDR2 SVGAGI (reference sequence). V was clipped by 0 bases and J by 3 bases; unmatched bases: 2. The CDR3 reads CASSYSGTGDYEQYF. The DNA of the CDR3 is TGTGCCAGCAGTTACTCGGGGACAGGGGACTACGAGCAGTACTTC.

CDR3 sequence reads: CATRRLAGEGTLFF. CDR3 DNA: TGTGCCACCCGGCGGCTAGCGGGAGAGGGAACGCTGTTTTTT. V gene TRBV3-1 (or the pseudogene TRBV3-2) combines with J gene TRBJ2-2; 10 nucleotides agree with TRBD2. The CDR3 length is 14 residues. V lost 10 bases to trimming and J lost 13 bases; unmatched junction nucleotides: 15. Germline values: CDR1 LGHDT, CDR2 YNNKEL (reference sequence).

The chain is built from TRBV7-2 and TRBJ2-7; a weak D match, TRBD1 (7 bases). V dropped 3 bases and J dropped 1 base, with 22 bases sitting between them. CDR1 is SGHTA, CDR2 FQGNSA, per germline. The CDR3 has 18 residues. The CDR3 here is CASSFRDRVGLASYEQYF. Here the CDR3 DNA reads TGTGCCAGCAGCTTTCGAGACAGGGTAGGGCTAGCGTCCTACGAGCAGTACTTC.

V is TRBV11-2 and J is TRBJ1-3; the match to TRBD1 covers 7 bases. V shed 3 bases, J shed 0 bases, and the junction held 5 bases outside the gene matches. The germline gives CDR1 SGHAT, CDR2 FQNNGV. The CDR3 consists of 16 residues. The CDR3 coding sequence is TGTGCCAGCAGCTTGGGACAGTCGTCCTCTGGAAACACCATATATTTT. It codes for CASSLGQSSSGNTIYF.

The chain links TRBV28 to TRBJ2-3, with 10 bases fitting TRBD2. Trimming at V came to 10 bases and at J to 5 bases, leaving 9 bases not matched to a gene. Germline CDR1 reads MDHEN; CDR2 reads SYDVKM. This CDR3 comprises 14 residues. This CDR3 is CATSPRLAGDTQYF. CDR3 nucleotides: TGTGCCACCTCACCCCGACTAGCGGGAGATACGCAGTATTTT. The variable domain in full, with the rest retrieved from reference TRBV28 and TRBJ2-3, is DVKVTQSSRYLVKRTGEKVFLECVQDMDHENMFWYRQDPGLGLRLIYFSYDVKMKEKGDIPEGYSVSREKKERFSLILESASTNQTSMYLCATSPRLAGDTQYFGPGTRLTVL.

This rearrangement joins TRBV27 to TRBJ2-3, with 11 bases fitting TRBD2. The CDR3 extends over 17 amino acids. Per germline, CDR1 MNHEY and CDR2 SMNVEV (reference sequence). J gave up 0 bases and V 5 bases, and 7 bases lay outside the gene matches. CDR3 sequence (DNA): TGTGCCAGCAGTCCCTACACTAGCGGGGGCAGCACAGATACGCAGTATTTT. Translated: CASSPYTSGGSTDTQYF.